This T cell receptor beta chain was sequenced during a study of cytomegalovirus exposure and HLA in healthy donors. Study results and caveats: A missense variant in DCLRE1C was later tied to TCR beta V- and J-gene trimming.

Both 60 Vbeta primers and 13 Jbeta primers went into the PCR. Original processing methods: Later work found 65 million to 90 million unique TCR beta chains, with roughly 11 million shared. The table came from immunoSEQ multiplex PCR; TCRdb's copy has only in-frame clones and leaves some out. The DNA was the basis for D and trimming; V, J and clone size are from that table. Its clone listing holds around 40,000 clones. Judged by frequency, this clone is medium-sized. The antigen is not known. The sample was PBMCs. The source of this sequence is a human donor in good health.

The CDR3 spells CASSSDRGLHSPLHF. The CDR3 DNA reads as TGTGCCAGCAGCTCAGACAGGGGGCTTCATTCACCCCTCCACTTT. The chain carries TRBV5-4 and TRBJ1-6, with TRBD1 matching 10 bases. Germline trimming cut 3 bases from V and 8 bases from J; bases unmatched to any gene: 5. The CDR3 runs to 15 residues. The V gene's germline CDR1 is SGHNT and CDR2 YYREEE (reference sequence).